A selection of T cell receptor beta chains follows, all from one sample in a study of blood T cells in healthy people across ages. TCRdb called the 5' RACE reads again in MiXCR, with one record for every CDR3 protein. Of approximately 2,000,000 distinct CDR3 sequences detected, around 40% appear once; the ten largest clones hold roughly 24%. The sample consisted of blood. Source of these receptors: a human donor in good health. The CDR3 runs from the conserved cysteine through the conserved F or W. Fields, in order: D gene, J gene, clone size, V gene, CDR3 protein, CDR3 DNA. The D gene is left open where the match is weak. The size entry is marked missing in some rows and otherwise reads once, few, many or a size class.

TRBD1 TRBJ2-3 . TRBV12-3/TRBV12-4 CASSPVTGFGTDTQYF TGTGCCAGCAGTCCAGTGACAGGGTTCGGCACAGATACGCAGTATTTT
TRBD1 TRBJ1-2 . TRBV6-6 CASSGPGTAYGYTF TGTGCCAGCAGTGGCCCAGGGACAGCCTATGGCTACACCTTC
. TRBJ2-7 . TRBV4-3 CASSQDRAPSYEQYF TGCGCCAGCAGCCAAGACCGGGCCCCTTCCTACGAGCAGTACTTC
TRBD2 TRBJ2-5 . TRBV20-1 CSARDSLAGRQETQYF TGCAGTGCTAGAGATAGCCTAGCGGGGAGACAAGAGACCCAGTACTTC
TRBD1 TRBJ2-5 . TRBV29-1 CSVSTGGANGETQYF TGCAGCGTCTCGACAGGGGGCGCGAATGGTGAGACCCAGTACTTC
. TRBJ1-2 . TRBV19 CASKQGNYGYTF TGTGCCAGTAAGCAGGGTAACTATGGCTACACCTTC
TRBD2 TRBJ2-7 . TRBV7-3 CASSPWGGESYEQYF TGTGCCAGCAGCCCATGGGGAGGGGAGTCCTACGAGCAGTACTTC
. TRBJ2-1 few TRBV5-6 CASSSMGGDRSYNEQFF TGTGCCAGCAGCTCCATGGGGGGGGACAGATCCTACAATGAGCAGTTCTTC
. TRBJ1-2 . TRBV29-1 CSVEAYRDYGYTF TGCAGCGTTGAAGCTTACAGGGACTATGGCTACACCTTC
. TRBJ2-1 . TRBV6-2/TRBV6-3 CASSYLRNEQFF TGTGCCAGCAGTTACTTGAGGAATGAGCAGTTCTTC
TRBD1 TRBJ1-2 . TRBV15 CATSRPDRSYGYTF TGTGCCACCAGCAGGCCGGACAGGTCCTATGGCTACACCTTC
. TRBJ1-5 . TRBV10-3 CAISETASLGNQPQHF TGTGCCATCAGTGAAACAGCCTCGCTGGGAAATCAGCCCCAGCATTTT
. TRBJ1-2 once TRBV2 CASSRSPEDGYTF TGTGCCAGCAGTCGATCCCCGGAAGATGGCTACACCTTC
. TRBJ1-1 . TRBV7-2 CASSLAPGYGEAFF TGTGCCAGCAGCTTAGCTCCGGGGTACGGTGAAGCTTTCTTT
TRBD1 TRBJ1-2 . TRBV7-8 CASSDRTGVDGYTF TGTGCCAGCAGCGATAGGACAGGGGTCGATGGCTACACCTTC
. TRBJ1-1 . TRBV29-1 CSVGYGDEAFF TGCAGCGTTGGGTATGGGGATGAAGCTTTCTTT
. TRBJ1-1 . TRBV9 CASSATAGRTEAFF TGTGCCAGCAGCGCCACGGCAGGGAGGACTGAAGCTTTCTTT
TRBD1 TRBJ2-1 . TRBV4-1 CASSQGPGQGHNEQFF TGCGCCAGCAGCCAAGGCCCGGGACAGGGACACAATGAGCAGTTCTTC
. TRBJ2-5 many TRBV5-1 CASSLVGKETQYF TGCGCCAGCAGCTTGGTGGGGAAAGAGACCCAGTACTTC
. TRBJ2-5 . TRBV5-6 CASSSQERETQYF TGTGCCAGCAGCTCCCAGGAAAGAGAGACCCAGTACTTC
TRBD1 TRBJ2-5 few TRBV6-6 CASSYANSGTGGETQYF TGTGCCAGCAGTTACGCCAATTCCGGGACAGGGGGGGAGACCCAGTACTTC
. TRBJ1-1 few TRBV20-1 CSAPHGNTEAFF TGCAGTGCCCCCCACGGGAACACTGAAGCTTTCTTT
. TRBJ1-4 . TRBV10-3 CATTGSVGEKLFF TGTGCCACCACAGGGTCCGTTGGTGAAAAACTGTTTTTT
. TRBJ2-3 . TRBV2 CASTREDTQYF TGTGCCAGCACCCGTGAAGATACGCAGTATTTT
. TRBJ2-3 few TRBV12-3/TRBV12-4 CASRWGDTQYF TGTGCCAGCAGATGGGGAGATACGCAGTATTTT
. TRBJ2-7 . TRBV13 CASSIETGEADYEQYF TGTGCCAGCAGCATAGAAACAGGGGAGGCTGATTACGAGCAGTACTTC
TRBD1 TRBJ2-1 . TRBV7-9 CASSLVQGVVNEQFF TGTGCCAGCAGCCTGGTTCAGGGGGTAGTTAATGAGCAGTTCTTC
. TRBJ2-5 once TRBV18 CASSLPAGVETQYF TGTGCCAGCTCACTTCCGGCAGGGGTAGAGACCCAGTACTTC
. TRBJ2-1 . TRBV5-1 CASTSDPQGPHEQFF TGCGCCAGCACCAGTGACCCTCAGGGTCCCCATGAGCAGTTCTTC
TRBD1 TRBJ2-5 . TRBV7-8 CVSSGTGAGQETQYF TGTGTCAGCAGCGGGACAGGGGCAGGGCAAGAGACCCAGTACTTC
. TRBJ2-6 once TRBV5-1 CASSLGTATGANVLTF TGCGCCAGCAGCTTGGGGACAGCCACTGGGGCCAACGTCCTGACTTTC
. TRBJ1-1 . TRBV6-2/TRBV6-3 CASSYSIRATEAFF TGTGCCAGCAGTTACTCGATCAGGGCCACTGAAGCTTTCTTT
TRBD1 TRBJ1-2 . TRBV6-1 CASSRLTGIEVGNYGYTF TGTGCCAGCAGCCGTCTGACAGGGATCGAGGTTGGAAACTATGGCTACACCTTC
. TRBJ2-1 . TRBV20-1 CSARGRDLYNEQFF TGCAGTGCTAGGGGCAGGGACCTTTACAATGAGCAGTTCTTC
. TRBJ2-7 few TRBV20-1 CSARGPGMKEEQYF TGCAGTGCTAGAGGCCCAGGGATGAAAGAGGAGCAGTACTTC
TRBD2 TRBJ2-1 many TRBV24-1 CATSERLAGGYHEQFF TGTGCCACCAGTGAAAGACTAGCGGGGGGTTATCATGAGCAGTTCTTC
TRBD2 TRBJ2-3 . TRBV9 CASSASGLAGVNTDTQYF TGTGCCAGCAGCGCCAGCGGACTAGCGGGGGTGAACACAGATACGCAGTATTTT
TRBD1 TRBJ1-1 . TRBV29-1 CSVDSDRGRTEAFF TGCAGCGTTGACTCGGACAGGGGACGTACTGAAGCTTTCTTT
TRBD1 TRBJ2-5 few TRBV5-1 CAGSPRTGKETQYF TGCGCCGGCAGCCCCCGGACAGGGAAAGAGACCCAGTACTTC
TRBD1 TRBJ1-6 . TRBV12-3/TRBV12-4 CASKGQLSSPLHF TGTGCCAGTAAGGGACAGCTTTCGTCACCCCTCCACTTT
TRBD2 TRBJ2-1 . TRBV5-1 CASDEGSGGPKFF TGCGCCAGCGATGAGGGAAGCGGGGGACCAAAGTTCTTC
TRBD2 TRBJ2-7 few TRBV4-3 CASSLQLLAGYEQYF TGCGCCAGCAGCCTGCAACTACTAGCGGGTTACGAGCAGTACTTC
. TRBJ1-1 once TRBV20-1 CSATWNTEAFF TGCAGTGCCACCTGGAACACTGAAGCTTTCTTT
. TRBJ2-1 . TRBV3-1 CASSHLPGFGDYNEQFF TGTGCCAGCAGCCACCTACCTGGATTCGGTGATTACAATGAGCAGTTCTTC
TRBD1 TRBJ1-5 . TRBV28 CASSQMTGSQPQHF TGTGCCAGCAGCCAAATGACAGGGAGTCAGCCCCAGCATTTT
TRBD2 TRBJ2-3 . TRBV12-3/TRBV12-4 CASSPSGRVEDTQYF TGTGCCAGCAGTCCTAGCGGGAGGGTAGAAGATACGCAGTATTTT
. TRBJ1-5 . TRBV10-2 CASSEGGMIGPQHF TGCGCCAGCAGTGAGGGGGGAATGATCGGACCCCAGCATTTT
TRBD1 TRBJ1-2 few TRBV11-1 CASSITGGTDTNYGYTF TGTGCCAGCAGCATCACTGGCGGGACAGATACTAACTATGGCTACACCTTC
. TRBJ2-3 few TRBV12-5 CASGMPTDDGCTDTQYF TGTGCTAGTGGGATGCCAACCGACGACGGTTGCACAGATACGCAGTATTTT
. TRBJ2-2 few TRBV7-2 CASSLDRGHTGELFF TGTGCCAGCAGCTTAGATCGGGGACACACCGGGGAGCTGTTTTTT
. TRBJ2-3 . TRBV20-1 CSARRWGGPDTQYF TGCAGTGCTAGAAGGTGGGGGGGCCCAGATACGCAGTATTTT
. TRBJ2-7 many TRBV6-2/TRBV6-3 CASSPTETYEQYF TGTGCCAGCAGTCCGACAGAGACCTACGAGCAGTACTTC
TRBD1 TRBJ1-2 few TRBV4-2 CASSQETGVYGYTF TGTGCCAGCAGCCAAGAGACAGGGGTTTATGGCTACACCTTC
. TRBJ2-7 few TRBV12-3/TRBV12-4 CASSFTSPYEQYF TGTGCCAGCAGTTTCACATCTCCCTACGAGCAGTACTTC
TRBD1 TRBJ1-3 . TRBV4-3 CASSQEIGDRHTGNTIYF TGCGCCAGCAGCCAAGAGATAGGGGACAGACACACTGGAAACACCATATATTTT
. TRBJ1-5 . TRBV6-6 CASSYRLRDHREPQHF TGTGCCAGCAGTTACCGCCTCAGGGATCACAGGGAGCCCCAGCATTTT
. TRBJ1-2 . TRBV15 CGTSRTQSRFILTANYGYTF TGTGGCACCAGCAGAACCCAATCCCGTTTCATACTGACCGCTAACTATGGCTACACCTTC
. TRBJ2-7 few TRBV7-2 CASSLTGSGAYEQYF TGTGCCAGCAGCTTAACGGGGTCAGGGGCCTACGAGCAGTACTTC